A selection of T cell receptor beta chains follows, all from one sample in a study of T cells in localized non-small cell lung cancer. The data were produced by immunoSEQ multiplex PCR, yet TCRdb's version contains in-frame clones alone and is incomplete. The sample holds tens of thousands of clones, 80% to 90% seen once. Here the sequenced sample was PBMCs, taken before any cancer treatment. Receptors originate from a man aged 40-75 years with stage II lung adenocarcinoma. CDR3s include the opening cysteine and the closing phenylalanine or tryptophan. D genes are given only for firm matches. Clone size is shown for a subset of rows, as once, few, many or a class of expanded clone.

TRBV7-8,-,TRBJ1-1,-,CASSLSSGEAFF,TGTGCCAGCAGCTTAAGTTCAGGTGAAGCTTTCTTT
TRBV5-1,-,TRBJ2-3,-,CASSLTWGAGFRDTQYF,TGCGCCAGCAGCTTGACGTGGGGCGCCGGGTTCAGAGATACGCAGTATTTT
TRBV30,-,TRBJ1-3,-,CAWSKGRNTIYF,TGTGCCTGGAGTAAAGGGCGAAACACCATATATTTT
TRBV9,-,TRBJ2-6,-,CASSVGAGNSGANVLTF,TGTGCCAGCAGCGTAGGTGCAGGGAACTCTGGGGCCAACGTCCTGACTTTC
TRBV6-1,-,TRBJ1-1,once,CASSKLGGNTEAFF,TGTGCCAGCAGCAAACTGGGGGGAAACACTGAAGCTTTCTTT
TRBV15,TRBD1,TRBJ2-7,-,CATSRPGQVTYEQYF,TGTGCCACCAGCAGACCAGGACAGGTTACCTACGAGCAGTACTTC
TRBV10-1,-,TRBJ1-3,-,CASSPGTSGNTIYF,TGCGCCAGCAGCCCCGGGACGTCTGGAAACACCATATATTTT
TRBV6-1,-,TRBJ2-7,-,CASSQGSPYEQYF,TGTGCCAGCAGCCAGGGGTCCCCTTACGAGCAGTACTTC
TRBV6-1,-,TRBJ2-7,-,CASSDRDLGREQYF,TGTGCCAGCAGTGACCGTGACTTGGGAAGAGAGCAGTACTTC
TRBV7-3,-,TRBJ2-7,-,CASSLDSGPYEQYF,TGTGCCAGCAGCCTAGACAGCGGCCCCTACGAGCAGTACTTC
TRBV7-2,TRBD1,TRBJ1-1,few,CASSLGTGWGTEAFF,TGTGCCAGCAGCTTAGGGACAGGCTGGGGCACTGAAGCTTTCTTT
TRBV7-6,-,TRBJ1-4,-,CASSSPGVGKLFF,TGTGCCAGCAGCTCTCCGGGAGTAGGAAAACTGTTTTTT
TRBV5-5,-,TRBJ1-2,-,CASSLSRGNYGYTF,TGTGCCAGCAGCTTGTCGCGGGGTAACTATGGCTACACCTTC
TRBV7-2,-,TRBJ2-1,-,CASSPPERTLNEQFF,TGTGCCAGCAGCCCCCCTGAACGGACCTTAAATGAGCAGTTCTTC
TRBV29-1,-,TRBJ1-4,-,CSASEGKLFF,TGCAGCGCCTCTGAGGGAAAACTGTTTTTT
TRBV6-6,-,TRBJ2-5,-,CASRSGLQETQYF,TGTGCCAGCAGAAGCGGCCTCCAAGAGACCCAGTACTTC
TRBV11-3,-,TRBJ1-1,-,CASSLARDTEAFF,TGTGCCAGCAGCTTAGCAAGGGACACTGAAGCTTTCTTT
TRBV19,TRBD2,TRBJ2-5,few,CASSIVIRTSGSWKTQYF,TGTGCCAGTAGTATAGTAATCCGGACTAGCGGGAGCTGGAAGACCCAGTACTTC
TRBV7-2,TRBD2,TRBJ2-7,-,CASSLTSGSYEQYF,TGTGCCAGCAGCTTGACTAGCGGATCCTACGAGCAGTACTTC
TRBV5-4,-,TRBJ2-2,-,CASSLDQNTGELFF,TGTGCCAGCAGCTTGGACCAGAACACCGGGGAGCTGTTTTTT
TRBV18,TRBD2,TRBJ2-2,once,CASSPPRSGLAGTGELFF,TGTGCCAGCTCACCACCAAGGTCGGGACTAGCGGGAACCGGGGAGCTGTTTTTT
TRBV5-4,-,TRBJ2-2,-,CASSSKEGRNTGELFF,TGTGCCAGCAGCTCGAAGGAGGGACGTAACACCGGGGAGCTGTTTTTT